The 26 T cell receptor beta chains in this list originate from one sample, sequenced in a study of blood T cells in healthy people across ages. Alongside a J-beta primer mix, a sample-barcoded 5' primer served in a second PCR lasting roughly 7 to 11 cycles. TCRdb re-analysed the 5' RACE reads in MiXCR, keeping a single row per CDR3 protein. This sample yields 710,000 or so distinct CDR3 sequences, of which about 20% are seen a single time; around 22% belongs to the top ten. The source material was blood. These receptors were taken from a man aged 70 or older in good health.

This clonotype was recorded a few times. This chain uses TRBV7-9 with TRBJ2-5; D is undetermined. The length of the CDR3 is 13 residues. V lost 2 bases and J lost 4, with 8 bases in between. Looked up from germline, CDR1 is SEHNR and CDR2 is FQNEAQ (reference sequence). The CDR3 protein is CASSLTLGETQYF. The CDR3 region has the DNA TGTGCCAGCAGCTTAACCCTAGGAGAGACCCAGTACTTC.

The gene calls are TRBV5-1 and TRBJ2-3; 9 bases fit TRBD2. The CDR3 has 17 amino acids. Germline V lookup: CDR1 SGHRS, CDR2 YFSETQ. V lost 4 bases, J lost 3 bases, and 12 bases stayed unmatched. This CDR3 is CASSRGGGAPVTDTQYF. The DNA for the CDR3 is TGCGCCAGCAGCCGGGGCGGGGGGGCCCCCGTAACAGATACGCAGTATTTT.

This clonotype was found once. The CDR3 sequence is CASSPSWTGGANQPQHF. For the CDR3, the DNA is TGTGCCAGCAGCCCCTCATGGACAGGGGGCGCAAATCAGCCCCAGCATTTT. The J gene is TRBJ1-5, the V gene TRBV11-2; 11 nucleotides match TRBD1. In germline, CDR1 is SGHAT, CDR2 FQNNGV. The J segment lost 4 bases and the V segment lost 5 bases, leaving 10 bases of the junction unmatched. CDR3 length: 17 amino acids.

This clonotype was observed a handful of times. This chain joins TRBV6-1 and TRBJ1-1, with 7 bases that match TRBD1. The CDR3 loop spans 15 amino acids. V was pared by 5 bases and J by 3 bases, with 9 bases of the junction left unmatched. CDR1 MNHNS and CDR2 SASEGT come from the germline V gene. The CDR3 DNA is TGTGCCAGCAGTAAAGGACAGGCCGGGGACACTGAAGCTTTCTTT. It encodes CASSKGQAGDTEAFF.

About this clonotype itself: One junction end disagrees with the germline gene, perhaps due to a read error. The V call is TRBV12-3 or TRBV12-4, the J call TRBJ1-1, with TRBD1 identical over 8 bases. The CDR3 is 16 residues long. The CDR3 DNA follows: TGTGTCAGCAGGATCAGAAGGACAGGGCTGAACACTGAAGCTTTCTTT. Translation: CVSRIRRTGLNTEAFF.

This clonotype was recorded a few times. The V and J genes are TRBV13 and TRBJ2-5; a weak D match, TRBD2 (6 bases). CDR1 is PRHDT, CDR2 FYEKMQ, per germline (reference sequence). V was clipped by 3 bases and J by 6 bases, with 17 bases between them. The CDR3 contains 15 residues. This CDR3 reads CASSLAGGNGKTQYF. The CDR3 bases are TGTGCCAGCAGCTTGGCCGGAGGGAATGGAAAGACCCAGTACTTC.

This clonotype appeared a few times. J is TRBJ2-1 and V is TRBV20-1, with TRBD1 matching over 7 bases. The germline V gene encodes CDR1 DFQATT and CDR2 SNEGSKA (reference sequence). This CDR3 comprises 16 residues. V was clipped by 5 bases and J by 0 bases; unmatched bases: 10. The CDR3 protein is CSAGRIWDSSYNEQFF. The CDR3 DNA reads TGCAGTGCTGGAAGGATCTGGGACAGCTCCTACAATGAGCAGTTCTTC.

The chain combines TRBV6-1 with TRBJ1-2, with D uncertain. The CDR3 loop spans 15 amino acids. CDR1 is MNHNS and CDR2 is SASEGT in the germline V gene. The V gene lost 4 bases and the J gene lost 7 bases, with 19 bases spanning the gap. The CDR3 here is CASSGILNPVGGYTF. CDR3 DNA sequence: TGTGCCAGCAGTGGGATTCTCAATCCGGTCGGTGGCTACACCTTC.

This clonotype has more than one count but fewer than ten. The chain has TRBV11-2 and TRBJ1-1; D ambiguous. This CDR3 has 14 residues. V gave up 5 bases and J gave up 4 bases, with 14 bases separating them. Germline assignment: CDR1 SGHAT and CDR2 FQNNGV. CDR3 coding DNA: TGTGCCAGCAGCGAAACCGGGCCACTCACTGAAGCTTTCTTT. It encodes CASSETGPLTEAFF.

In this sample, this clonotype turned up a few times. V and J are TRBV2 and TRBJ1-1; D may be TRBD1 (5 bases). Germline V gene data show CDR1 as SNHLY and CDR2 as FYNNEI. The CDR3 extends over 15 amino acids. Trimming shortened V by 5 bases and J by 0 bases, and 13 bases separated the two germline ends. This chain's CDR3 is CASSPQGRVNTEAFF. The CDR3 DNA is TGTGCCAGCAGTCCCCAAGGCAGGGTGAACACTGAAGCTTTCTTT.

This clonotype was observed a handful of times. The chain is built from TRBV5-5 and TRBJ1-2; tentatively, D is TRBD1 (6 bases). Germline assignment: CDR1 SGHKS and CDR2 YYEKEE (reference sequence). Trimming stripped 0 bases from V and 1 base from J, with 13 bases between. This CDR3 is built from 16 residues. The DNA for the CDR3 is TGTGCCAGCAGCTTGGCCGGGCACAGGGTTAACTATGGCTACACCTTC. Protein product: CASSLAGHRVNYGYTF.

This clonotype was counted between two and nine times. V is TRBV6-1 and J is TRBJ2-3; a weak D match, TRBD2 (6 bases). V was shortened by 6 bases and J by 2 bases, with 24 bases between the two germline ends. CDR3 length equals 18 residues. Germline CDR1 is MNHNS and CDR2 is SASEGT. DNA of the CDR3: TGTGCCAGCAGGGGCCGGGGGAGACCAAACCCTCTCACAGATACGCAGTATTTT. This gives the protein CASRGRGRPNPLTDTQYF.

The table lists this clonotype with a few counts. Here the CDR3 DNA reads TGTGCCAGCAGCTCTACAGGGGCGGCGAACACTGAAGCTTTCTTT. Residues: CASSSTGAANTEAFF. The chain combines TRBV7-9 with TRBJ1-1; TRBD1 matches 7 bases. J was trimmed by 1 base and V by 4 bases; bases with no gene match: 6. The length of the CDR3 is 15 residues. Germline V gene sequence: CDR1 SEHNR, CDR2 FQNEAQ (reference sequence).

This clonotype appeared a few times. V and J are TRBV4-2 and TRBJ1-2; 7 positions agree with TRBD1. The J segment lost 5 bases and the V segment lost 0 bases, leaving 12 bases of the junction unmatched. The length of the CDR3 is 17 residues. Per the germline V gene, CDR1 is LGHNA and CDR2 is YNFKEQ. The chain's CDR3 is CASSQDSSRSGGYGYTF. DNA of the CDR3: TGTGCCAGCAGCCAAGATTCCTCCCGATCAGGGGGATATGGCTACACCTTC.

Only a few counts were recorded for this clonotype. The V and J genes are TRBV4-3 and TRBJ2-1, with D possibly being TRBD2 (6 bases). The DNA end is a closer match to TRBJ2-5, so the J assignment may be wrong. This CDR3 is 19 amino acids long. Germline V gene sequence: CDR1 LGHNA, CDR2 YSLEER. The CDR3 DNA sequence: TGCGCCAGCAGCCAAGATCATCGAACGCGGGGCATGATATTGGGTTCCCAGTACTTC. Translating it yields CASSQDHRTRGMILGSQYF.

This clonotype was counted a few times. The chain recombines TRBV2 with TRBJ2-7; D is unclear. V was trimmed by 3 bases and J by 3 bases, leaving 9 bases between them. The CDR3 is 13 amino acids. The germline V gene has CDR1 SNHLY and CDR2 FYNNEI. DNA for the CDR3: TGTGCCAGCAGTGACAGGTTCTTCTACGAGCAGTACTTC. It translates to CASSDRFFYEQYF.

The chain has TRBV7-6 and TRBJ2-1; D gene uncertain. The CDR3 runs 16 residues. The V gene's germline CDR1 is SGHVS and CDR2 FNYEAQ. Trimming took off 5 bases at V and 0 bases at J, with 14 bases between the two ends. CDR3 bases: TGTGCCAGCAGCACTCACTGGACCAGCTCCTACAATGAGCAGTTCTTC. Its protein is CASSTHWTSSYNEQFF.

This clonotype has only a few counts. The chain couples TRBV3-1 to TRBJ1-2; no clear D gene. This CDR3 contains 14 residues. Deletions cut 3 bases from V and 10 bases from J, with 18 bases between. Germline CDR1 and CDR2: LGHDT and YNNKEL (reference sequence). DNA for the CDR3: TGTGCCAGCAGCCAGGACCGATCCGACATGGTCTACACCTTC. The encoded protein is CASSQDRSDMVYTF.

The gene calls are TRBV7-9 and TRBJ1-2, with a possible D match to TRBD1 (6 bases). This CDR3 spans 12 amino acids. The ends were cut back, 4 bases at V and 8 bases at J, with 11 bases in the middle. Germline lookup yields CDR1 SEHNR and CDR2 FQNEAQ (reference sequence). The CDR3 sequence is CASSSIQGGYTF. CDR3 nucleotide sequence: TGTGCCAGCAGCTCGATACAGGGAGGCTACACCTTC.

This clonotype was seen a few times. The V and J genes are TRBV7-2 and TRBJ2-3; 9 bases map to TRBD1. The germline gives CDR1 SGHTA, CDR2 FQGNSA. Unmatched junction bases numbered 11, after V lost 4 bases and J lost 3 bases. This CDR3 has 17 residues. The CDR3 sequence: CASSSLRPGQGTDTQYF. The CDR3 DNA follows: TGTGCCAGCAGCTCACTCCGTCCGGGACAGGGAACAGATACGCAGTATTTT.

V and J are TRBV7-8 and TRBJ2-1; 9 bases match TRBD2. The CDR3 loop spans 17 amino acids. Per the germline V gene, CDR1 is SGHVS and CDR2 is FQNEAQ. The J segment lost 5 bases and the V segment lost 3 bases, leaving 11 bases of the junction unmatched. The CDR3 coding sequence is TGTGCCAGCAGCTTCCCGAGGGGCGGGGGGGCTGACAATGAGCAGTTCTTC. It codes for CASSFPRGGGADNEQFF.

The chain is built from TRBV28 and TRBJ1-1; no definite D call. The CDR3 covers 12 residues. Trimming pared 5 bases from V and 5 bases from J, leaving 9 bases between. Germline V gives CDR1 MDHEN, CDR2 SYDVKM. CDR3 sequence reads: CASSPPQTEAFF. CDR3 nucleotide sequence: TGTGCCAGCAGTCCCCCCCAAACTGAAGCTTTCTTT.

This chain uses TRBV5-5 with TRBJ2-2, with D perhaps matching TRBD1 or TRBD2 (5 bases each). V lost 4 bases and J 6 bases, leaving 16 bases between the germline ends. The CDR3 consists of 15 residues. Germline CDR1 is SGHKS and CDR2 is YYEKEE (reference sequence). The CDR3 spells CASSLYRDGSGELFF. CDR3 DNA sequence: TGTGCCAGCAGCCTATACCGGGACGGCTCCGGGGAGCTGTTTTTT.

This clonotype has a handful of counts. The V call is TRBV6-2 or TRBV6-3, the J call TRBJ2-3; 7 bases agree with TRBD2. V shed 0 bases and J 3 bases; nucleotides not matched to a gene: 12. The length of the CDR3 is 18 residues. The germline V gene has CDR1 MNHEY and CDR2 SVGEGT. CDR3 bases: TGTGCCAGCAGTTACTCGGGCTCTGGCGGGAGAGGAACAGATACGCAGTATTTT. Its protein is CASSYSGSGGRGTDTQYF.

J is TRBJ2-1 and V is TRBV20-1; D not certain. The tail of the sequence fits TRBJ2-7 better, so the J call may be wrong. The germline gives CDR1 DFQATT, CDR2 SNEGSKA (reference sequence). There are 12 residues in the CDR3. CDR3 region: CSPRGLIYEQYF. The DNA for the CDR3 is TGCAGCCCACGAGGCCTAATCTACGAGCAGTACTTC.

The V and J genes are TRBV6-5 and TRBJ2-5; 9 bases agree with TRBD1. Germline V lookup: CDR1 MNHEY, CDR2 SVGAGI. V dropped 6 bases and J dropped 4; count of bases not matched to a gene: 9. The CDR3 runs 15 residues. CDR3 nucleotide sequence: TGTGCCAGCAGCAGAAACAGGGGGCAGGGAGAGACCCAGTACTTC. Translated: CASSRNRGQGETQYF.